This TCR beta chain was identified in a study of T-cell memory formation after mild COVID-19. Per the germline V gene, CDR1 is SGHTA and CDR2 is FQGTGA. J gave up 5 bases and V 5 bases, and 3 bases lay outside the gene matches. The CDR3 totals 13 residues. Points from the study as a whole: Day 15 to 85 contracting clones showed balanced CD4/CD8; later expanders leaned CD4+. Cross-reactive memory appears to have joined, as suggested by some responding clones showing up in pre-infection memory. Contracting CD4+ clones were located mainly in CM and EM, and CD8+ clones in EMRA.

Remarks on this clonotype: Its antigen is undetermined.

Using its own MiXCR run on the 5' RACE reads, TCRdb lists one record per CDR3 protein. The data show around 310,000 distinct CDR3 sequences, with less than 25% seen just once and 21% held by the top ten. This receptor was identified in a man younger than 30 who had mild COVID-19 (a few samples of this study predate the infection). Cell type and time point are not known. J is TRBJ1-2 and V is TRBV7-3; 9 bases fit TRBD1. The specimen sequenced was PBMCs or a T cell subset sorted from them (not recorded which). CDR3 in amino acids: CASSHDRGYGYTF. CDR3 sequence (DNA): TGTGCCAGCAGCCACGACAGGGGGTATGGCTACACCTTC.